The rows below give T cell receptor beta chains drawn from one sample of a study of long-term antiretroviral therapy in people with HIV. Some clones are missing from TCRdb's copy, which holds only in-frame ones; the method was immunoSEQ multiplex PCR. The table has around 25,000 clones, around 79% seen once. Sequenced material: unsorted PBMCs, taken 1.1 years before starting antiretroviral therapy. The receptor source for this set is a woman aged 30 to 39 with HIV. Both conserved end residues are trimmed from each CDR3. D genes are given only for firm matches. Some rows have no size entry. The others give once, few or many, or a class for an expanded clone.

j_gene	v_gene	abundance	d_gene	CDR3aa
TRBJ2-1	TRBV14	NA	TRBD2	ASSHPGTSGRYNEQF
TRBJ1-5	TRBV19	few	NA	ASSIAPGLGNQPQH
TRBJ2-1	TRBV15	NA	NA	ATSSGPGAVQF
TRBJ1-6	TRBV27	few	NA	ASSLVYQGTLH
TRBJ2-3	TRBV13	NA	NA	ASSSRTGTDTQY
TRBJ2-5	TRBV2	few	NA	ASSEAGTNQETQY
TRBJ1-1	TRBV6-6	NA	NA	ASRIEALGYTEAF
TRBJ1-2	TRBV4-1	NA	TRBD1	ASSQVNPQGSNYGYT
TRBJ2-1	TRBV19	medium-sized	TRBD2	ASSILAGGSRNEQF
TRBJ1-1	TRBV19	NA	NA	ASSIVAGTEAF
TRBJ1-2	TRBV7-2	NA	NA	ASSFEPAGGYT
TRBJ1-1	TRBV19	NA	NA	ASTIELQGPNTEAF